This TCR beta chain emerged from a study of blood T cell repertoires in COVID-19 (dated by TCRdb to 2019 to 2021). At the level of the whole study: The collaborator samples originated in the United States, Italy and Spain and spanned the acute and convalescent phases of COVID-19. The prospective study material was composed of cDNA or gDNA derived from T cells, B-cell-depleted T cells, or PBMCs. Deeply sampled blood TCRbeta repertoires from subjects exposed to, actively infected with, or recovered from COVID-19 were included in the dataset. The repertoires were made available in a free public database intended to serve as a resource for research on the immune response to SARS-CoV-2. Samples were obtained from the ongoing ImmuneRACE study (first 160 participants) and from about 1,300 subjects provided by 6 global collaborators. Sample metadata almost always included a de-identified subject ID, COVID-19 status, age in years and sex. Where available, HLA class I and class II types were obtained from metadata supplied by the sample provider rather than from assay-based typing. General findings and caveats noted by the study authors: The amount of clinical and demographic metadata varied by source and participant and was provided uncurated.

Each collaborating institution followed its own protocols to collect whole blood in K2EDTA tubes. Collaborator samples were shipped for TCRbeta analysis as frozen whole blood, isolated PBMCs, or DNA extracted from either sample type. TCRbeta CDR3 regions were amplified from genomic DNA using the immunoSEQ Assay, a bias-controlled multiplex PCR. Under the source paper's analysis protocol: The number of nucleated cells in each sample was estimated by amplification of reference gene primers within the assay. Sequence reads were collapsed and filtered to measure the absolute abundance of every unique TCRbeta CDR3 rearrangement. For each sample, productive Simpson clonality was calculated as the square root of Simpson's diversity index across productive rearrangements. Here the immuneACCESS table is served through TCRdb, limited to in-frame sequences with V and J called. Missing clones are a known gap in these copies; in checked studies unresolved V genes cover under half, and the rest lacks a known reason. V, J and clone size were drawn from that table, and D and trimming were deduced from the DNA. This sample holds about 260,000 clones; approximately 86% were observed only once. The biggest ten clones account for around 9% of the sample.

Concerning this clone itself: Its target antigen remains unknown. No much larger clone is present one base from it, and per-base qualities are unavailable.

Including cysteine and phenylalanine, the CDR3 has 15 amino acids. Of all the DNA, just the CDR3 is kept, 45 bases in frame from base 1. The germline V gene supplies CDR1 SGHVS and CDR2 FQNEAQ. At the junction V is shortened by 1 base and J by 6 bases, with 15 bases in between. Here the chain combines TRBV7-8 and TRBJ2-5; the D gene is not confidently resolved. The sequence came from a man in his forties with active or convalescent COVID-19. Input material: peripheral blood. In nucleotides, the sequence is TGTGCCAGCAGCTTAGAGTCCGTGCGTTTGAAGACCCAGTACTTC. It translates to CASSLESVRLKTQYF.